This T cell receptor (beta chain) was retrieved from a study of response to subunit inactivated influenza vaccine. Study results and limitations: Few new T cells, the authors suggested, are recruited by each seasonal influenza vaccination.

In this sample, this clonotype turned up many times. Its antigen is unidentified. One entry per CDR3 protein results from TCRdb running MiXCR on the RT-PCR reads. The sample shows almost 250,000 distinct CDR3 sequences, approximately 12% of them seen only once. Trimming at V came to 4 bases and at J to 4 bases, leaving 6 bases not matched to a gene. Germline loops: CDR1 SGHRS, CDR2 YFSETQ. The CDR3 is made up of 14 amino acids. This rearrangement joins TRBV5-1 to TRBJ2-5; TRBD2 agrees at 8 bases. The starting material was non-naive T cells sorted from PBMCs, obtained around 15 days before vaccination. The TCR sequence derives from a man over 45 who received an inactivated influenza vaccine. The CDR3 sequence is CASSISGTRETQYF. CDR3 in DNA: TGCGCCAGCAGCATATCCGGGACTAGAGAGACCCAGTACTTC. Together with reference TRBV5-1 and TRBJ2-5, the CDR3 gives the full variable domain: KAGVTQTPRYLIKTRGQQVTLSCSPISGHRSVSWYQQTPGQGLQFLFEYFSETQRNKGNFPGRFSGRQFSNSRSEMNVSTLELGDSALYLCASSISGTRETQYFGPGTRLLVL.